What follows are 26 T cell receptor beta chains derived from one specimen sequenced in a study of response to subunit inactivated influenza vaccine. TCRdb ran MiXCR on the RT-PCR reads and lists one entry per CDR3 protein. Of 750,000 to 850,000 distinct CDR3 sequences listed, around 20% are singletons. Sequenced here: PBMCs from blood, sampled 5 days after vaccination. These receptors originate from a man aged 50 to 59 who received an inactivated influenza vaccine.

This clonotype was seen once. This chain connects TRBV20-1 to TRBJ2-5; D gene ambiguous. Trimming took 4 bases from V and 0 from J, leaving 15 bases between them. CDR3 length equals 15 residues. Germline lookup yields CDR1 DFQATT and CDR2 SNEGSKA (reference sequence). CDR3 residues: CSATAPIGHQETQYF. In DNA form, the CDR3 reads TGCAGTGCTACAGCACCAATCGGGCACCAAGAGACCCAGTACTTC.

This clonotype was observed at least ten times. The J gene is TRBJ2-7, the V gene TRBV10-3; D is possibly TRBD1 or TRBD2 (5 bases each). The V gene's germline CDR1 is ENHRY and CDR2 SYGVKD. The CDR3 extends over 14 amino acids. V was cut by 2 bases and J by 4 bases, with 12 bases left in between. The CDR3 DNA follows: TGTGCCATCAGTGAGGGGGGAACTGGTTACGAGCAGTACTTC. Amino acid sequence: CAISEGGTGYEQYF.

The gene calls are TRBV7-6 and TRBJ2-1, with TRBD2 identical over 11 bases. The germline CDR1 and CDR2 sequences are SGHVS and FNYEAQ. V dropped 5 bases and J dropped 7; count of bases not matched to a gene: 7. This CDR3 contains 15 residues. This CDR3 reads CASSPRLAGWNEQFF. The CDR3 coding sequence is TGTGCCAGCAGCCCTAGACTAGCGGGATGGAATGAGCAGTTCTTC. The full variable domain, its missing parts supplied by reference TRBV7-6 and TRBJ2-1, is GAGVSQSPRYKVTKRGQDVALRCDPISGHVSLYWYRQALGQGPEFLTYFNYEAQQDKSGLPNDRFSAERPEGSISTLTIQRTEQRDSAMYRCASSPRLAGWNEQFFGPGTRLTVL.

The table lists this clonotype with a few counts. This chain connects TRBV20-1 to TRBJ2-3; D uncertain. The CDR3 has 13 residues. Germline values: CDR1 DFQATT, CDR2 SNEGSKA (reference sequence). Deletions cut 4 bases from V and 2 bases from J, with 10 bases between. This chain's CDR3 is CSAKWAPTDTQYF. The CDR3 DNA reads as TGCAGTGCTAAGTGGGCCCCCACAGATACGCAGTATTTT.

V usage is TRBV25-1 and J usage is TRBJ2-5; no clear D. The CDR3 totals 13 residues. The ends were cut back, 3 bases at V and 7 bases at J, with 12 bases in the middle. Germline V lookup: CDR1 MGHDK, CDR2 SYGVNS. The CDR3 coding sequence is TGTGCCAGCAGTGAGGGCGTGTTCGGGACCCAGTACTTC. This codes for CASSEGVFGTQYF.

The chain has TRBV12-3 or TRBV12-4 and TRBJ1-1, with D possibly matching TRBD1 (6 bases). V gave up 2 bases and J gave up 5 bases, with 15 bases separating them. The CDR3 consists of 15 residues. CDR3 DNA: TGTGCCAGCAGTTTACCACAGGGTGGAAGGACTGAAGCTTTCTTT. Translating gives CASSLPQGGRTEAFF.

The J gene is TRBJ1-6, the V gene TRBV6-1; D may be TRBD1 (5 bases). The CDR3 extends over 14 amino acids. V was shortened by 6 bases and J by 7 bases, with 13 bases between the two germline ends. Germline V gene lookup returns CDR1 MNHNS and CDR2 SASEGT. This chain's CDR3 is CASSAGTLNSPLHF. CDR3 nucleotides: TGTGCCAGCAGCGCCGGGACTTTAAATTCACCCCTCCACTTT.

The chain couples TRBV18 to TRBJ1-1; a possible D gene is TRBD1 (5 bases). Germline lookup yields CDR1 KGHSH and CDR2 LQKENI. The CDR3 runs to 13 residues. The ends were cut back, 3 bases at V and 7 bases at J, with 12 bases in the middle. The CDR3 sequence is CASSPKGYGEAFF. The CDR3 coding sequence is TGTGCCAGCTCACCTAAGGGGTATGGTGAAGCTTTCTTT.

The CDR3 loop is CASSLFGQGATGELFF. The CDR3 region has the DNA TGCGCCAGCAGCTTGTTTGGCCAGGGGGCAACCGGGGAGCTGTTTTTT. The chain recombines TRBV5-1 with TRBJ2-2, with 8 bases lining up with TRBD1. CDR1 is SGHRS and CDR2 is YFSETQ in the germline V gene. The CDR3 runs 16 residues. Trimming took 1 base from V and 5 from J; bases not matched to a gene: 7.

CDR3 loop: CSVEGLRYPSSTDTQYF. DNA of the CDR3: TGCAGCGTTGAAGGGTTGAGGTACCCATCTAGCACAGATACGCAGTATTTT. The rearrangement links TRBV29-1 to TRBJ2-3; D not resolved. The CDR3 spans 17 residues. The germline V gene encodes CDR1 SQVTM and CDR2 ANQGSEA. The V end lost 1 base, the J end lost 0 bases, and 17 bases lay between the germline ends.

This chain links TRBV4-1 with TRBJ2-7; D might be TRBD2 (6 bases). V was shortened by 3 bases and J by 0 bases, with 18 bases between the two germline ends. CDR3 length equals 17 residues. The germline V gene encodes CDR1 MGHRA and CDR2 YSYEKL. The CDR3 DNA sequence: TGCGCCAGCAGCCATCCCTCCGCCGGGACTTACTCCTACGAGCAGTACTTC. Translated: CASSHPSAGTYSYEQYF.

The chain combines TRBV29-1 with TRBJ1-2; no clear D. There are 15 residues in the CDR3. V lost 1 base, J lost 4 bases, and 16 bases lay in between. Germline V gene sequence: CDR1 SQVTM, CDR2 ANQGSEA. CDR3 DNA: TGCAGCGTTGAAGGGCTATTACGCCAGGCCTATGGCTACACCTTC. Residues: CSVEGLLRQAYGYTF.

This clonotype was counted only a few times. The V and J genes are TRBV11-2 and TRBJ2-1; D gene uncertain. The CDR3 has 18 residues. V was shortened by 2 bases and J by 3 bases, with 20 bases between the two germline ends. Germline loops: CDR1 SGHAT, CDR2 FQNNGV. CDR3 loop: CASSLWSGGQSGYNEQFF. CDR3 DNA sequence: TGTGCCAGCAGCTTATGGTCCGGCGGTCAGTCGGGCTACAATGAGCAGTTCTTC.

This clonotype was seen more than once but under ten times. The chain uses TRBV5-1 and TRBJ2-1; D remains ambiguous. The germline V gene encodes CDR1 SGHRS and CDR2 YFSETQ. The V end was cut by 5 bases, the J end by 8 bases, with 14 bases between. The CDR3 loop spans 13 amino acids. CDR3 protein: CASSLMGWDEQFF. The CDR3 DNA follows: TGCGCCAGCAGTTTGATGGGATGGGATGAGCAGTTCTTC.

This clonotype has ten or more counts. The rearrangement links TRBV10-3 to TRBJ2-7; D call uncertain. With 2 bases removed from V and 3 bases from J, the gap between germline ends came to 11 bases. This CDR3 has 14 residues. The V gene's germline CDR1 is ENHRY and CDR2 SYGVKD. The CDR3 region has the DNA TGTGCCATCAGTGAGGGGCCAACTTTCTACGAGCAGTACTTC. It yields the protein CAISEGPTFYEQYF.

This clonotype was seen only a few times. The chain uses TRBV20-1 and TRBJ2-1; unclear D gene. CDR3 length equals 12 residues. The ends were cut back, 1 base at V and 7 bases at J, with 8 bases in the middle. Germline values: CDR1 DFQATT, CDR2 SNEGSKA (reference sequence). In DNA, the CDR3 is TGCAGTGCTAGAGGACTGGTTAATGAGCAGTTCTTC. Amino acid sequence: CSARGLVNEQFF.

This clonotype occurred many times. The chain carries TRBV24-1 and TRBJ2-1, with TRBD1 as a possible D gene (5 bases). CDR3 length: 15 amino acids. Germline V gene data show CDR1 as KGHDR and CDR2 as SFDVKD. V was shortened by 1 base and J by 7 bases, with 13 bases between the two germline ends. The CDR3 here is CATSDFRNPGNEQFF. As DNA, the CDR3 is TGTGCCACCAGTGATTTCCGCAACCCAGGGAATGAGCAGTTCTTC.

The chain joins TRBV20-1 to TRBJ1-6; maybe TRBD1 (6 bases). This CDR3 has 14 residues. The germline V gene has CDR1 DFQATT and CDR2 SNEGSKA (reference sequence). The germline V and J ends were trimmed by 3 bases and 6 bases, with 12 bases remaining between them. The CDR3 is CSARSRGINSPLHF. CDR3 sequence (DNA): TGCAGTGCTAGGTCCAGGGGAATTAATTCACCCCTCCACTTT.

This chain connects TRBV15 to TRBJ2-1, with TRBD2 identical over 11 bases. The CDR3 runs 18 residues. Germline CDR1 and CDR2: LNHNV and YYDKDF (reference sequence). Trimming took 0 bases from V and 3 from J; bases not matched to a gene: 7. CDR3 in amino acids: CATSRDPTSGGLYNEQFF. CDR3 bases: TGTGCCACCAGCAGAGACCCCACTAGCGGGGGCCTCTACAATGAGCAGTTCTTC.

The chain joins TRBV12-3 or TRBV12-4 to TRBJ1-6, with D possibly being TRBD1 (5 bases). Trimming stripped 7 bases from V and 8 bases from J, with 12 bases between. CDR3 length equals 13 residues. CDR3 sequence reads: CASTWDGDSPLHF. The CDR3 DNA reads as TGTGCCAGCACCTGGGACGGAGATTCACCCCTCCACTTT.

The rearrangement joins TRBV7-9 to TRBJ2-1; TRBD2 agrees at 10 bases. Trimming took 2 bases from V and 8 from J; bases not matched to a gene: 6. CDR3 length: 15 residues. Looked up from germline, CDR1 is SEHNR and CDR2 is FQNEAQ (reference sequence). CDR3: CASSLSGGVWDEQFF. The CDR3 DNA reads TGTGCCAGCAGCTTAAGCGGGGGGGTCTGGGATGAGCAGTTCTTC.

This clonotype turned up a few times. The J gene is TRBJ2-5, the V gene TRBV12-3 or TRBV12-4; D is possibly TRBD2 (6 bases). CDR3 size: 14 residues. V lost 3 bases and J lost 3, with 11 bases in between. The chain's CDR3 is CASSLWGLKETQYF. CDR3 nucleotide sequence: TGTGCCAGCAGTTTGTGGGGACTGAAAGAGACCCAGTACTTC.

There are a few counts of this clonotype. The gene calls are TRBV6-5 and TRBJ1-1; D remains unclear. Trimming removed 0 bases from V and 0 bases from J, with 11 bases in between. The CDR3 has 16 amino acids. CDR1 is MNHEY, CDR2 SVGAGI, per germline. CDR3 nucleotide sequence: TGTGCCAGCAGTTACTCGACGGGCGGCATGAACACTGAAGCTTTCTTT. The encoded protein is CASSYSTGGMNTEAFF.

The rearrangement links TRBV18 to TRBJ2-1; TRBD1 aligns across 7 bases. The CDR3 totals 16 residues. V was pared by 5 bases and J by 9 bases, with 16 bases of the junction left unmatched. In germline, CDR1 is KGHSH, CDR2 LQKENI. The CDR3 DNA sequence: TGTGCCAGCTCATTCGGCCGGGACAGTGGGCTGGGTGAGCAGTTCTTC. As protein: CASSFGRDSGLGEQFF. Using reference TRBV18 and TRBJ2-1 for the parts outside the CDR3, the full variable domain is NAGVMQNPRHLVRRRGQEARLRCSPMKGHSHVYWYRQLPEEGLKFMVYLQKENIIDESGMPKERFSAEFPKEGPSILRIQQVVRGDSAAYFCASSFGRDSGLGEQFFGPGTRLTVL.

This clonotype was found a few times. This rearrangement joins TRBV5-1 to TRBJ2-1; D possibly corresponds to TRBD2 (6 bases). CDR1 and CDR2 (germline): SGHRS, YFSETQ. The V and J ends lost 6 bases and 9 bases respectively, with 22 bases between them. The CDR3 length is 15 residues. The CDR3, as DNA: TGCGCCAGCACCCCTAGCGCCGGCGTCGTCGGTGAGCAGTTCTTC. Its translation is CASTPSAGVVGEQFF.

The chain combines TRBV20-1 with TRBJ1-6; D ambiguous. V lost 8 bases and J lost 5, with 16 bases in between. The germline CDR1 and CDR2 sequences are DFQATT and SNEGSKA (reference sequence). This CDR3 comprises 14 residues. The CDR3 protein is CSTSRGNNNSPLHF. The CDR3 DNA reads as TGCAGTACAAGCCGGGGAAACAATAATTCACCCCTCCACTTT.